The 17 T cell receptor beta chains below were found in one sample sequenced in a study of blood T cells in healthy people across ages. A second PCR, run for about 7 to 12 cycles, used a sample-barcoded 5' primer plus a J-beta primer mix. TCRdb processed the 5' RACE reads anew with MiXCR; each CDR3 protein has one entry. Of hundreds of thousands of distinct CDR3 sequences detected, less than 45% appear once; the ten largest clones hold 25% to 35%. The source material was blood. The receptor source for this set is a man older than 75 in good health.

This clonotype was observed once. A much larger clone lies one base from this, so it may be a read error. The chain links TRBV15 to TRBJ2-1, with TRBD1 matching 9 bases. This CDR3 spans 13 amino acids. The J segment lost 10 bases and the V segment lost 8 bases, leaving 9 bases of the junction unmatched. From germline, CDR1 is LNHNV and CDR2 YYDKDF (reference sequence). CDR3 region: CATGRDRVYEQFF. DNA of the CDR3: TGTGCCACCGGACGGGACAGGGTTTACGAGCAGTTCTTC.

This clonotype has more than one count but fewer than ten. V and J are TRBV29-1 and TRBJ2-7; 9 bases are shared with TRBD1. V lost 7 bases, J lost 6 bases, and 7 bases stayed unmatched. Germline values: CDR1 SQVTM, CDR2 ANQGSEA. The CDR3 runs 12 residues. This CDR3 reads CSAAQGAGEQYF. CDR3 DNA sequence: TGCAGCGCTGCACAGGGGGCTGGCGAGCAGTACTTC.

This clonotype was observed a handful of times. The rearrangement links TRBV20-1 to TRBJ2-1; TRBD1 is a possible D gene (6 bases). Germline CDR1 and CDR2: DFQATT and SNEGSKA (reference sequence). The CDR3 is made up of 14 amino acids. V was trimmed by 3 bases and J by 4 bases, leaving 13 bases between them. The CDR3 DNA is TGCAGTGCTAGTTCCGGGACACAATACAATGAGCAGTTCTTC. Translation gives CSASSGTQYNEQFF.

The chain is built from TRBV10-1 and TRBJ2-3; a possible D gene is TRBD2 (7 bases). From germline, CDR1 is WNHNN and CDR2 SYGVQD (reference sequence). V lost 5 bases, J lost 5 bases, and 17 bases lay in between. There are 15 residues in the CDR3. The CDR3 reads CASSHKGGGQDTQYF. CDR3 coding DNA: TGCGCCAGCAGTCATAAGGGAGGGGGGCAAGATACGCAGTATTTT.

The chain has TRBV3-1 and TRBJ2-5, with 7 bases lining up with TRBD2. With the DNA end fitting TRBJ2-7 better, the J assignment may be wrong. CDR1 LGHDT and CDR2 YNNKEL come from the germline V gene (reference sequence). The length of the CDR3 is 12 residues. The CDR3 region has the DNA TGTGCCAGCAGCCGAGGACTAGACGAGCAGTACTTC. This codes for CASSRGLDEQYF.

This clonotype was observed at least ten times. The chain recombines TRBV29-1 with TRBJ2-1; D gene ambiguous. This CDR3 spans 13 amino acids. Between the trimmed V and J ends, which lost 7 bases and 7 bases, there was a span of 17 bases. Germline CDR1 and CDR2: SQVTM and ANQGSEA. This chain's CDR3 is CSAPVGSLNEQFF. CDR3 sequence (DNA): TGCAGCGCTCCCGTGGGAAGTCTGAATGAGCAGTTCTTC.

This clonotype was detected a few times. The chain is built from TRBV20-1 and TRBJ2-4, with 8 bases matching TRBD1. Trimming removed 3 bases from V and 3 bases from J; junction bases left unmatched: 7. This CDR3 has 15 amino acids. Per germline, CDR1 DFQATT and CDR2 SNEGSKA (reference sequence). The CDR3 here is CSARRTGQGKNIQYF. In nucleotides, the CDR3 is TGCAGTGCTAGGAGGACAGGGCAAGGCAAAAACATTCAGTACTTC.

The J gene is TRBJ1-6, the V gene TRBV6-5, with a weak D call TRBD1 (5 bases). V gave up 6 bases and J gave up 9 bases, with 18 bases separating them. Germline CDR1 MNHEY, CDR2 SVGAGI. This CDR3 contains 15 residues. The chain's CDR3 is CASSPRTDRGSPLHF. DNA of the CDR3: TGTGCCAGCAGCCCCCGAACAGACAGAGGTTCACCCCTCCACTTT.

The gene calls are TRBV18 and TRBJ2-7; 7 nucleotides agree with TRBD1. TRBJ2-5 explains the end of the DNA better; the J call may be wrong. Per the germline V gene, CDR1 is KGHSH and CDR2 is LQKENI. CDR3 size: 15 residues. The CDR3 DNA reads as TGTGCCAGCTCACCACCGGAAGGGGGCTGGGAGACCCAGTACTTC. It translates to CASSPPEGGWETQYF.

This clonotype was observed a few times. The rearrangement uses TRBV30 and TRBJ2-5; D unclear. Germline V gene sequence: CDR1 GTSNPN, CDR2 SVGIG (reference sequence). The CDR3 covers 13 residues. V dropped 0 bases and J dropped 3 bases, with 8 bases sitting between them. CDR3 loop: CAWSVLKKETQYF. The CDR3 DNA sequence: TGTGCCTGGAGTGTACTTAAGAAAGAGACCCAGTACTTC.

As for this clonotype: A read error is possible here, since a much larger clone lies one base away. The V call is TRBV6-2 or TRBV6-3, the J call TRBJ1-4, with D unclear. The V and J ends lost 7 bases and 10 bases respectively, with 22 bases between them. This CDR3 spans 15 amino acids. The germline V gene has CDR1 MNHEY and CDR2 SVGEGT. CDR3 amino acids: CASMYGGAGDVKLFF. The CDR3 bases are TGTGCCAGCATGTACGGAGGAGCCGGCGATGTAAAACTGTTTTTT.

The chain links TRBV6-2 or TRBV6-3 to TRBJ2-7, with 8 positions matching TRBD1. This CDR3 has 13 amino acids. The junction had 8 bases not matched to a gene; V was cut back by 7 bases and J by 6 bases. Germline loops: CDR1 MNHEY, CDR2 SVGEGT. CDR3 amino acids: CASKDRVSSEQYF. Written as DNA, the CDR3 is TGTGCCAGCAAGGACAGGGTCAGCTCCGAGCAGTACTTC.

V is TRBV6-2 or TRBV6-3 and J is TRBJ2-7, with D perhaps TRBD1 or TRBD2 (7 bases each). Germline CDR1 is MNHEY and CDR2 is SVGEGT. V was cut by 11 bases and J by 3 bases, with 17 bases left in between. The CDR3 sequence is 13 residues long. Here the CDR3 DNA reads TGTGCCGTAAGAGCGGGACAGCACTACGAGCAGTACTTC. Protein sequence: CAVRAGQHYEQYF.

The chain has TRBV4-2 and TRBJ2-4; D tentatively reads TRBD1 or TRBD2 (6 bases each). The last part of the DNA fits TRBJ2-7 better; the J call may be wrong. The germline CDR1 and CDR2 sequences are LGHNA and YNFKEQ. The CDR3 covers 15 residues. The CDR3 nucleotides read TGTGCCAGCAGCCAAGATCTGTTAGGAGGGGGCGAGCAGTACTTC. Translation gives CASSQDLLGGGEQYF.

This clonotype was counted at least ten times. This chain links TRBV28 with TRBJ2-7; 8 bases line up with TRBD1. V lost 7 bases to trimming and J lost 2 bases; unmatched junction nucleotides: 16. The CDR3 has 17 amino acids. Germline-derived CDR1 and CDR2 are MDHEN and SYDVKM. The CDR3 reads CASTRTGRSGNTYEQYF. CDR3 in DNA: TGTGCCAGCACCCGGACAGGGCGAAGCGGTAACACCTACGAGCAGTACTTC.

V is TRBV20-1 and J is TRBJ2-7, with TRBD1 identical over 8 bases. The germline gives CDR1 DFQATT, CDR2 SNEGSKA (reference sequence). With 4 bases clipped from V and 6 bases from J, the junction kept 8 bases outside the gene matches. The CDR3 is 13 amino acids. The CDR3 DNA is TGCAGTGCTAAAGACAGGGGTGGAGGCGAGCAGTACTTC. Translating it yields CSAKDRGGGEQYF.

This clonotype was picked up a small number of times. This sequence joins TRBV10-2 and TRBJ2-1; D is unresolved. V was clipped by 4 bases and J by 6 bases, with 10 bases between them. The CDR3 is 13 residues long. The germline gives CDR1 WSHSY, CDR2 SAAADI. The CDR3 DNA sequence: TGCGCCAGCAGTGCGGGCTTAGGCAATGAGCAGTTCTTC. It is translated as CASSAGLGNEQFF.